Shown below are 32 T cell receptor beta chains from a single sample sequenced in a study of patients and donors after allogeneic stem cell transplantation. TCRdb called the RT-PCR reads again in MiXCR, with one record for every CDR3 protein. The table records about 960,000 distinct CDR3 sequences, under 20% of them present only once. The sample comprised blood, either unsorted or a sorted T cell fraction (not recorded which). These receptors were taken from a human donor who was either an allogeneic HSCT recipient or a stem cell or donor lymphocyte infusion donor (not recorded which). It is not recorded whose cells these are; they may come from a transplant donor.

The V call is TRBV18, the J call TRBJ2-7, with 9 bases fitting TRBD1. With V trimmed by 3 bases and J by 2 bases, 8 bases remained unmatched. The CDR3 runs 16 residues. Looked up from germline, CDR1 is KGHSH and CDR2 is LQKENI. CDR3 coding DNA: TGTGCCAGCTCACCGCCCCGGGACAGGGCTACCTACGAGCAGTACTTC. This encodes CASSPPRDRATYEQYF.

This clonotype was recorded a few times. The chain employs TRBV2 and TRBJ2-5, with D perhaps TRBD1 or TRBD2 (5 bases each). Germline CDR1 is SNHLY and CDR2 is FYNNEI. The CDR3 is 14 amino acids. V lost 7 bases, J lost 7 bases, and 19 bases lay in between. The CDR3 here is CASTLGKRGATQYF. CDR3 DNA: TGTGCCAGCACGCTTGGGAAGAGGGGCGCGACCCAGTACTTC. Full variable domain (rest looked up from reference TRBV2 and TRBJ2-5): EPEVTQTPSHQVTQMGQEVILRCVPISNHLYFYWYRQILGQKVEFLVSFYNNEISEKSEIFDDQFSVERPDGSNFTLKIRSTKLEDSAMYFCASTLGKRGATQYFGPGTRLLVL.

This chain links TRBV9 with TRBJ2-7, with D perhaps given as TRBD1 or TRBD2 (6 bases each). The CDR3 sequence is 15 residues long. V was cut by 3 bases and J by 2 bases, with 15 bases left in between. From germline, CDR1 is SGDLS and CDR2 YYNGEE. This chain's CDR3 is CASSAEGGPTYEQYF. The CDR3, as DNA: TGTGCCAGCAGCGCCGAGGGGGGACCGACCTACGAGCAGTACTTC.

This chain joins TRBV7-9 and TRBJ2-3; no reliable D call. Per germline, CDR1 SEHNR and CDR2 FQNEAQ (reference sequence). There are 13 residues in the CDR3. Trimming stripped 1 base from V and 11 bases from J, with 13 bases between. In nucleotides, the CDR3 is TGTGCCAGCAGCTTAGATGCACAGATACTGCAGTATTTT. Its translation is CASSLDAQILQYF.

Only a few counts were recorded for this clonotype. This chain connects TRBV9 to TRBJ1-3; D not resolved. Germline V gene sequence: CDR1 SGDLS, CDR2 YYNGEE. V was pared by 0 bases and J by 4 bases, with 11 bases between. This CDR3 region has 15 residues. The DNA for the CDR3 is TGTGCCAGCAGCGTAGCGCCAGTAAAAGGAAACACCATATATTTT. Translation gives CASSVAPVKGNTIYF.

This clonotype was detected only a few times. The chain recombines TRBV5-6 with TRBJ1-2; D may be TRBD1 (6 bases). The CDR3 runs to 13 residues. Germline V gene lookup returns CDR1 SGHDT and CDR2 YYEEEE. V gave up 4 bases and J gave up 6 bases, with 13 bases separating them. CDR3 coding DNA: TGTGCCAGCAGCCAGGGGATGGCTCATGGCTACACCTTC. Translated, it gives CASSQGMAHGYTF. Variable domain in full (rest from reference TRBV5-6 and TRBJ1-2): DAGVTQSPTHLIKTRGQQVTLRCSPKSGHDTVSWYQQALGQGPQFIFQYYEEEERQRGNFPDRFSGHQFPNYSSELNVNALLLGDSALYLCASSQGMAHGYTFGSGTRLTVV.

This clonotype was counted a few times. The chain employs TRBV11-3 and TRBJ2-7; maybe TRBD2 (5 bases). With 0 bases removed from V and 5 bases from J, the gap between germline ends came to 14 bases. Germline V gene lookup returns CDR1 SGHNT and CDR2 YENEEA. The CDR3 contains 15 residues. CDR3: CASSLDDAYGDEQYF. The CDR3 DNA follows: TGTGCCAGCAGCTTAGATGACGCGTACGGGGACGAGCAGTACTTC.

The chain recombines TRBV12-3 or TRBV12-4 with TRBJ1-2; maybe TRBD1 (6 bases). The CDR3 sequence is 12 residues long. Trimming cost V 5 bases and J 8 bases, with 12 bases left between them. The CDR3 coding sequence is TGTGCCAGCAGTCGAAGGCAGGGGGGCTACACCTTC. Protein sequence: CASSRRQGGYTF.

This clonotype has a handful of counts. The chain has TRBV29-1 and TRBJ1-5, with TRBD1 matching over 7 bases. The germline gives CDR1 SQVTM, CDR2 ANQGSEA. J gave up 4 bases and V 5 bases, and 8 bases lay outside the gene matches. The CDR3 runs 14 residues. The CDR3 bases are TGCAGCGTTTTGACAGGGAGGAAGAATCAGCCCCAGCATTTT. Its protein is CSVLTGRKNQPQHF.

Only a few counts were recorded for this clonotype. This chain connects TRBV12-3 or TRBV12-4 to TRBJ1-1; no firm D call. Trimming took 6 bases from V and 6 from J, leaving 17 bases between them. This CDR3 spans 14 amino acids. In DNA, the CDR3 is TGTGCCAGCAGCCTGGGCGGGCGAACGTCTGAAGCTTTCTTT. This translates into CASSLGGRTSEAFF.

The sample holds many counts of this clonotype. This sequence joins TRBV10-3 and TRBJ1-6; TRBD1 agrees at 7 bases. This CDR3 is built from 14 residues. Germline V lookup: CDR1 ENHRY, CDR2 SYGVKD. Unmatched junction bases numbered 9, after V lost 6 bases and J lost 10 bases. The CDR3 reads CAISQTGAESPLHF. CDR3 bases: TGTGCCATCAGCCAAACAGGGGCTGAGTCACCCCTCCACTTT.

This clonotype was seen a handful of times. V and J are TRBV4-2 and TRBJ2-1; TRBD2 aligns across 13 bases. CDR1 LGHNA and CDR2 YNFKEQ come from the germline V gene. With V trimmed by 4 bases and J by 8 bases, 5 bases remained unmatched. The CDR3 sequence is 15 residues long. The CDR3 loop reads CASSRTSGSSDEQFF. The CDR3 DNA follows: TGTGCCAGCAGCCGGACTAGCGGGAGTTCAGATGAGCAGTTCTTC.

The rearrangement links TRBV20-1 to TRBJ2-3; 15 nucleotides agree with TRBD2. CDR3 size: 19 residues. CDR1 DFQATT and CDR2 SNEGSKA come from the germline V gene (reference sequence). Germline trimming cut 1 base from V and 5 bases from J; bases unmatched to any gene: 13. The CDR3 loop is CSARGQGTSGRSWEDTQYF. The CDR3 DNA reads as TGCAGTGCTAGAGGTCAGGGGACTAGCGGGAGGTCCTGGGAAGATACGCAGTATTTT.

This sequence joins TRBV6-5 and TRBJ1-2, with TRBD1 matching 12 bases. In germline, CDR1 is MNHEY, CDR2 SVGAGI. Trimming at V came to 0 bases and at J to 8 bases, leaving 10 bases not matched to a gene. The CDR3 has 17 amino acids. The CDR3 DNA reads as TGTGCCAGCAGTTACTCGAGAGGGGGGACAGGGGGCAAGGGCTACACCTTC. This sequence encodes CASSYSRGGTGGKGYTF.

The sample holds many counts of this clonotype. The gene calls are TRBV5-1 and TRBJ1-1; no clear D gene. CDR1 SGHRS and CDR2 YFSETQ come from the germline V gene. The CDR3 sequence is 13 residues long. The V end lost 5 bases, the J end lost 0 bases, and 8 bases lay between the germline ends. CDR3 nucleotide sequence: TGCGCCAGCAGTGGCCAGGTGAACACTGAAGCTTTCTTT. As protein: CASSGQVNTEAFF.

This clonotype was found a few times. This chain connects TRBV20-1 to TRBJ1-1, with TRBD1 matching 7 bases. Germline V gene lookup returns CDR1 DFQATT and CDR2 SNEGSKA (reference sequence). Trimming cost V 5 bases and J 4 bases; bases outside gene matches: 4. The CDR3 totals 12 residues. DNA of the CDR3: TGCAGTGCTGCCAGACAGGGCACTGAAGCTTTCTTT. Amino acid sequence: CSAARQGTEAFF.

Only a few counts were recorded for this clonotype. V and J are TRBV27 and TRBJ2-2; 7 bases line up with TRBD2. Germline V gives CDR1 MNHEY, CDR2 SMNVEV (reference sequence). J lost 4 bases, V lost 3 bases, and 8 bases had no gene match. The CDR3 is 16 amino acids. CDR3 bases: TGTGCCAGCAGTTTGCAGCGGGACCACCCCACCGGGGAGCTGTTTTTT. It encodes CASSLQRDHPTGELFF.

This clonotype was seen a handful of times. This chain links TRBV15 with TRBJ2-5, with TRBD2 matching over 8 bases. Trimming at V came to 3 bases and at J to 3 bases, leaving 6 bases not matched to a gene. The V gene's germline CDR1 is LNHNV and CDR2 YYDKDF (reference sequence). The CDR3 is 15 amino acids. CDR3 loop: CATSRTGTREETQYF. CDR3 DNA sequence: TGTGCCACCAGCAGGACCGGGACTAGAGAAGAGACCCAGTACTTC.

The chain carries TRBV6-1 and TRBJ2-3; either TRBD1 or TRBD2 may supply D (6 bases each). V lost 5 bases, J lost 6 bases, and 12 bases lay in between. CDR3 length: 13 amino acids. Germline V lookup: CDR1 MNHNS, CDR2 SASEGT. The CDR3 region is CASSRGTSDTQYF. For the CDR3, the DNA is TGTGCCAGCAGTCGCGGGACAAGTGATACGCAGTATTTT.

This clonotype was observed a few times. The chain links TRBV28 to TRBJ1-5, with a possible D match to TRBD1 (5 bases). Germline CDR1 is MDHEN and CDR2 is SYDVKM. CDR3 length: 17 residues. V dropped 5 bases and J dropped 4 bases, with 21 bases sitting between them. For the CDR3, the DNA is TGTGCCAGCAGTCCCTTACGTCAAGGGAACAGGAATCAGCCCCAGCATTTT. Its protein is CASSPLRQGNRNQPQHF.

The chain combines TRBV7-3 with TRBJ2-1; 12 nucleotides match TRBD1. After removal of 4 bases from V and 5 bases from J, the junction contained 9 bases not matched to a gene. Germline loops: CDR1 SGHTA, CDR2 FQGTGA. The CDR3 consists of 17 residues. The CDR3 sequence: CASSSKPGQGADNEQFF. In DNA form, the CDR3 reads TGTGCCAGCAGCTCGAAACCGGGACAGGGGGCTGACAATGAGCAGTTCTTC.

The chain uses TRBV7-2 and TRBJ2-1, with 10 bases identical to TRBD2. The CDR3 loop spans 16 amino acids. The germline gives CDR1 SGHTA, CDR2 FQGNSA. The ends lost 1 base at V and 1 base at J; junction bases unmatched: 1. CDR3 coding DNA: TGTGCCAGCAGCTTAGATAGCGGGAGGTCCTACAATGAGCAGTTCTTC. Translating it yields CASSLDSGRSYNEQFF.

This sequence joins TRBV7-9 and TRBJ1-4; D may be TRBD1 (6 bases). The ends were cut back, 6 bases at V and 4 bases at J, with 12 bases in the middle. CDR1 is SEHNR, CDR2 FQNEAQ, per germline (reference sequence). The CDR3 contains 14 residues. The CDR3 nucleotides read TGTGCCAGCAGGAGGGGGGCAGTTAATGAAAAACTGTTTTTT. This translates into CASRRGAVNEKLFF.

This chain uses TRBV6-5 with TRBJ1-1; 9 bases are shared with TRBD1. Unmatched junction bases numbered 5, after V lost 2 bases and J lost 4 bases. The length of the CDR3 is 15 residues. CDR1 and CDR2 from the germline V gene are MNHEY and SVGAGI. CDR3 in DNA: TGTGCCAGCAGTTACATGACAGGGGGGTCCACTGAAGCTTTCTTT. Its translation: CASSYMTGGSTEAFF.

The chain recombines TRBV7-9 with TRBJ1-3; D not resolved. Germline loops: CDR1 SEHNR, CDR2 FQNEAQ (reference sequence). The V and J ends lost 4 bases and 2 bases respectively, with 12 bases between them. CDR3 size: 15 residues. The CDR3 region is CASSSAWGTGNTIYF. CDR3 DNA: TGTGCCAGCAGCTCCGCCTGGGGTACTGGAAACACCATATATTTT.

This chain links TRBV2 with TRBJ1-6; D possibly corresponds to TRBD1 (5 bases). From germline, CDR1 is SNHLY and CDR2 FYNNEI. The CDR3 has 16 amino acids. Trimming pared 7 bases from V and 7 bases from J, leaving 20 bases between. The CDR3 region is CASKGGTGRGNSPLHF. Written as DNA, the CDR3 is TGTGCCAGCAAGGGCGGGACGGGACGGGGAAATTCACCCCTCCACTTT.

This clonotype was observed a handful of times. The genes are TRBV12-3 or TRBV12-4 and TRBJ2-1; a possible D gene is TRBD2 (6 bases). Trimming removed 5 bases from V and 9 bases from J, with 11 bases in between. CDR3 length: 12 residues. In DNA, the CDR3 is TGTGCCAGCAGTATACTAGCAATTGAGCAGTTCTTC. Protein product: CASSILAIEQFF.

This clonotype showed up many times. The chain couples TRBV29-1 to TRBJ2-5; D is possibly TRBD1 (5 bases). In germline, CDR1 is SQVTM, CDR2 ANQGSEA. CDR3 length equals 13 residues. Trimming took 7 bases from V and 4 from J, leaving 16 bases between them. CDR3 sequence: CSAGAPGGETQYF. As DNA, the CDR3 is TGCAGCGCTGGGGCGCCTGGCGGAGAGACCCAGTACTTC.

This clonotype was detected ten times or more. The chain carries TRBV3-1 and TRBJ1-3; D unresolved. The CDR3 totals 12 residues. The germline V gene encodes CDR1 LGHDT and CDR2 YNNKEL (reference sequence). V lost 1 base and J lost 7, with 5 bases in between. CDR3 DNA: TGTGCCAGCAGCCAAGTTGGGAACACCATATATTTT. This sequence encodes CASSQVGNTIYF. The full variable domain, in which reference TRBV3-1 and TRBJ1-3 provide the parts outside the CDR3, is DTAVSQTPKYLVTQMGNDKSIKCEQNLGHDTMYWYKQDSKKFLKIMFSYNNKELIINETVPNRFSPKSPDKAHLNLHINSLELGDSAVYFCASSQVGNTIYFGEGSWLTVV.

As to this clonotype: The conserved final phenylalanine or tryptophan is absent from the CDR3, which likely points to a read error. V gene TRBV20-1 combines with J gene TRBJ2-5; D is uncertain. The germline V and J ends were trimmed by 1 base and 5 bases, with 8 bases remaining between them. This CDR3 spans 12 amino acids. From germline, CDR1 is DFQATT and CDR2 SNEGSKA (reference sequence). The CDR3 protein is CSARAPKETQYL. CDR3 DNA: TGCAGTGCTAGAGCCCCCAAGGAGACCCAGTACCTC.

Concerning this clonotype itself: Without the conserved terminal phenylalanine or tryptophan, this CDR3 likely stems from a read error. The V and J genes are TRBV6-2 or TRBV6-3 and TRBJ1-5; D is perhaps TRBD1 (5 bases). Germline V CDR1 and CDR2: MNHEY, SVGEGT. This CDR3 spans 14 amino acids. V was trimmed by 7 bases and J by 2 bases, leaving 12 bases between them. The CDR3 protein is CASTRDGRNQPQHY. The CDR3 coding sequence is TGTGCCAGCACCCGGGACGGACGCAATCAGCCCCAGCATTAT.

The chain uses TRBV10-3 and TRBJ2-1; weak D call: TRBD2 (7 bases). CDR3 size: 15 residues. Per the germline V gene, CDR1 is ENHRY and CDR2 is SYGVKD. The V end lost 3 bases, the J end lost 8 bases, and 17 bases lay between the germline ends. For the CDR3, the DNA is TGTGCCATCAGTGAAGGCGGGGGCCGGGGCGATGAGCAGTTCTTC. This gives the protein CAISEGGGRGDEQFF.